These 29 T cell receptor beta chains came from one sample sequenced in a study of blood T cell repertoires in COVID-19. Clones were read by immunoSEQ multiplex PCR, and TCRdb kept only the in-frame ones, dropping some. The repertoire holds tens of thousands of clones, with roughly 84% as singletons. Sequenced material: peripheral blood. These receptors were taken from a man aged 50-60 years with acute or convalescent COVID-19.

This clone was seen more than once but under ten times. The CDR3 loop is CASSLELVSGELFF. The CDR3 bases are TGTGCCAGCAGCTTAGAACTAGTCTCCGGGGAGCTGTTTTTT. The J gene is TRBJ2-2, the V gene TRBV7-6; possible D gene TRBD2, 5 bases. Germline lookup yields CDR1 SGHVS and CDR2 FNYEAQ. This CDR3 is 14 amino acids long. V lost 1 base and J lost 6, with 9 bases in between.

This chain connects TRBV6-6 to TRBJ1-1, with D hard to call. The ends were cut back, 5 bases at V and 0 bases at J, with 7 bases in the middle. Per the germline V gene, CDR1 is MNHNY and CDR2 is SVGAGI (reference sequence). This CDR3 has 13 amino acids. CDR3 in DNA: TGTGCCAGCAGTCGTACTGTGAACACTGAAGCTTTCTTT. Amino acid sequence: CASSRTVNTEAFF.

The rearrangement links TRBV20-1 to TRBJ2-3; D gene uncertain. The germline V gene has CDR1 DFQATT and CDR2 SNEGSKA (reference sequence). Trimming shortened V by 6 bases and J by 5 bases, and 6 bases separated the two germline ends. This CDR3 has 10 residues. The CDR3 region has the DNA TGCAGTGCAAGCCAAGATACGCAGTATTTT. It is translated as CSASQDTQYF.

This clone showed up just once. V is TRBV7-6 and J is TRBJ2-6; D unclear. There are 16 residues in the CDR3. Germline V gene lookup returns CDR1 SGHVS and CDR2 FNYEAQ. The germline V and J ends were trimmed by 2 bases and 1 base, with 9 bases remaining between them. The CDR3 bases are TGTGCCAGCAGCTTATTCGTAGTTTCTGGGGCCAACGTCCTGACTTTC. Amino acids: CASSLFVVSGANVLTF.

The chain is built from TRBV5-6 and TRBJ2-2, with 11 nucleotides matching TRBD2. The V gene's germline CDR1 is SGHDT and CDR2 YYEEEE. This CDR3 contains 16 residues. V was pared by 4 bases and J by 1 base, with 3 bases of the junction left unmatched. The CDR3 region has the DNA TGTGCCAGCAGCCCTCTAGCGGGGGGGAACACCGGGGAGCTGTTTTTT. This translates into CASSPLAGGNTGELFF.

V gene TRBV20-1 combines with J gene TRBJ2-5, with TRBD2 as a possible D gene (7 bases). Trimming left V 3 bases short and J 0 bases short, with 17 bases between. The CDR3 length is 16 residues. Looked up from germline, CDR1 is DFQATT and CDR2 is SNEGSKA (reference sequence). CDR3 loop: CSASREGGVYQETQYF. CDR3 nucleotide sequence: TGCAGTGCTAGTCGTGAAGGGGGGGTGTACCAAGAGACCCAGTACTTC.

The rearrangement uses TRBV6-5 and TRBJ2-5, with D perhaps matching TRBD2 (6 bases). Trimming pared 4 bases from V and 4 bases from J, leaving 16 bases between. CDR1 is MNHEY and CDR2 is SVGAGI in the germline V gene. CDR3 length equals 15 residues. CDR3 sequence: CASSFSWSEGETQYF. The CDR3 region has the DNA TGTGCCAGCAGTTTTAGTTGGTCGGAGGGAGAGACCCAGTACTTC.

The chain employs TRBV11-2 and TRBJ1-2; weak D call: TRBD1 (6 bases). The CDR3 has 14 amino acids. The V end lost 3 bases, the J end lost 8 bases, and 16 bases lay between the germline ends. Germline V gene lookup returns CDR1 SGHAT and CDR2 FQNNGV. The DNA of the CDR3 is TGTGCCAGCAGCTTTTCCCCCCAGGGGAAGGGCTACACCTTC. It translates to CASSFSPQGKGYTF.

This clone is a singleton in its sample. The CDR3 coding sequence is TGTGCCAGCAGCTTAGTTCAAGCTGCCTACAATGAGCAGTTCTTC. Residues: CASSLVQAAYNEQFF. The chain joins TRBV7-9 to TRBJ2-1, with D unresolved. The length of the CDR3 is 15 residues. The V gene lost 1 base and the J gene lost 2 bases, with 9 bases spanning the gap. Germline values: CDR1 SEHNR, CDR2 FQNEAQ (reference sequence).

The chain links TRBV7-2 to TRBJ1-4, with TRBD1 matching 7 bases. V was clipped by 5 bases and J by 5 bases; unmatched bases: 8. CDR3 length: 15 residues. Germline loops: CDR1 SGHTA, CDR2 FQGNSA. The CDR3 protein is CASSPRTGSNEKLFF. The CDR3 bases are TGTGCCAGCAGCCCCAGGACAGGCAGCAATGAAAAACTGTTTTTT.

DNA for the CDR3: TGCGCCAGCAGTCGACAGTCAGGTGGCTACACCTTC. Residues: CASSRQSGGYTF. V and J are TRBV4-1 and TRBJ1-2, with D tentatively TRBD1 (5 bases). Germline CDR1 is MGHRA and CDR2 is YSYEKL. CDR3 length equals 12 residues. Between the trimmed V and J ends, which lost 6 bases and 7 bases, there was a span of 12 bases.

The chain has TRBV7-2 and TRBJ1-1, with D uncertain. Trimming removed 5 bases from V and 5 bases from J, with 12 bases in between. Germline CDR1 reads SGHTA; CDR2 reads FQGNSA. The CDR3 has 13 amino acids. The CDR3 DNA follows: TGTGCCAGCAGCCCCACGAGTGTGACTGAAGCTTTCTTT. Protein: CASSPTSVTEAFF. The variable domain in full, with the rest retrieved from reference TRBV7-2 and TRBJ1-1, is GAGVSQSPSNKVTEKGKDVELRCDPISGHTALYWYRQSLGQGLEFLIYFQGNSAPDKSGLPSDRFSAERTGGSVSTLTIQRTQQEDSAVYLCASSPTSVTEAFFGQGTRLTVV.

The chain has TRBV21-1 and TRBJ2-2; the tabulated D call, TRBD2, remains unverified against the DNA. TRBV21-1 is flagged as a pseudogene. The CDR3 consists of 14 residues. CDR3 nucleotide sequence: TGTGCCACCCAAAGCGCGGTGAACACCGGGGAGCTGTTTTTT. Protein: CATQSAVNTGELFF.

This rearrangement joins TRBV14 to TRBJ2-6; TRBD2 aligns across 9 bases. There are 17 residues in the CDR3. Germline CDR1 is SGHDN and CDR2 is FVKESK. V trimming: 2 bases; J trimming: 0 bases; junction bases outside the gene matches: 2. The DNA for the CDR3 is TGTGCCAGCAGCCAACTAGCGGGAATCTCTGGGGCCAACGTCCTGACTTTC. Translation: CASSQLAGISGANVLTF.

The chain recombines TRBV24-1 with TRBJ1-1; D is unclear. CDR1 KGHDR and CDR2 SFDVKD come from the germline V gene. The CDR3 consists of 13 residues. Trimming shortened V by 7 bases and J by 3 bases, and 11 bases separated the two germline ends. The CDR3 spells CATSVREDTEAFF. The CDR3, as DNA: TGTGCCACCAGCGTTCGAGAGGACACTGAAGCTTTCTTT.

The chain employs TRBV7-9 and TRBJ2-7; the match to TRBD2 covers 11 bases. The V gene's germline CDR1 is SEHNR and CDR2 FQNEAQ (reference sequence). CDR3 length: 15 residues. V lost 2 bases, J lost 5 bases, and 5 bases stayed unmatched. The CDR3 sequence: CASSLSPTSGDEQYF. As DNA, the CDR3 is TGTGCCAGCAGCTTAAGTCCGACTAGCGGGGACGAGCAGTACTTC.

This chain uses TRBV5-1 with TRBJ1-1; 7 bases are a match to TRBD1. CDR1 and CDR2 from the germline V gene are SGHRS and YFSETQ. The trim removed 3 bases at V and 4 bases at J, leaving 6 bases unmatched. The CDR3 totals 14 residues. The CDR3 protein is CASSSTGLPTEAFF. The DNA of the CDR3 is TGCGCCAGCAGCTCGACAGGGCTTCCCACTGAAGCTTTCTTT.

The chain combines TRBV27 with TRBJ1-1, with 9 nucleotides matching TRBD1. The V segment lost 6 bases and the J segment 0 bases; nucleotides outside the gene matches: 2. The CDR3 consists of 14 residues. Germline CDR1 and CDR2: MNHEY and SMNVEV (reference sequence). Here the CDR3 DNA reads TGTGCCAGCAGGGACAGGGGCATGAACACTGAAGCTTTCTTT. It is translated as CASRDRGMNTEAFF.

The chain uses TRBV6-6 and TRBJ2-5; no clear D. The ends were cut back, 0 bases at V and 1 base at J, with 9 bases in the middle. CDR1 is MNHNY, CDR2 SVGAGI, per germline (reference sequence). This CDR3 has 15 amino acids. The CDR3 loop is CASSYSTGSQETQYF. The CDR3 DNA reads TGTGCCAGCAGTTACTCGACTGGATCCCAAGAGACCCAGTACTTC.

This rearrangement joins TRBV11-2 to TRBJ2-7; 8 positions agree with TRBD2. V shed 1 base and J 6 bases; nucleotides not matched to a gene: 2. Germline lookup yields CDR1 SGHAT and CDR2 FQNNGV. The CDR3 is made up of 13 amino acids. The chain's CDR3 is CASSLAGGPEQYF. CDR3 nucleotide sequence: TGTGCCAGCAGCTTAGCGGGGGGGCCCGAGCAGTACTTC.

V is TRBV27 and J is TRBJ2-7, with 9 bases identical to TRBD2. The CDR3 has 16 residues. V dropped 5 bases and J dropped 6; count of bases not matched to a gene: 14. Germline-derived CDR1 and CDR2 are MNHEY and SMNVEV (reference sequence). The CDR3: CASSVLAGAGVGEQYF. DNA for the CDR3: TGTGCCAGCAGTGTACTAGCGGGTGCCGGAGTGGGCGAGCAGTACTTC.

This rearrangement joins TRBV24-1 to TRBJ2-1; no firm D call. CDR1 is KGHDR and CDR2 is SFDVKD in the germline V gene. V was cut by 1 base and J by 0 bases, with 12 bases left in between. This CDR3 has 17 residues. DNA of the CDR3: TGTGCCACCAGTGATTTAACCGGGTCCAACTCCTACAATGAGCAGTTCTTC. Translated: CATSDLTGSNSYNEQFF.

The rearrangement uses TRBV6-2 or TRBV6-3 and TRBJ1-6; the D gene is possibly TRBD1 (5 bases). CDR1 is MNHEY, CDR2 SVGEGT, per germline. The CDR3 is 14 residues long. The germline V and J ends were trimmed by 5 bases and 9 bases, with 14 bases remaining between them. The CDR3 region has the DNA TGTGCCAGCAGTAAGGGGAGGGAGGGTTCACCCCTCCACTTT. It yields the protein CASSKGREGSPLHF.

This chain links TRBV5-5 with TRBJ1-6; D not resolved. The CDR3 consists of 16 residues. Germline CDR1 SGHKS, CDR2 YYEKEE (reference sequence). V was clipped by 4 bases and J by 5 bases, with 16 bases between them. The CDR3 DNA sequence: TGTGCCAGCAGCCCCGAGGGCCAGGAGAATAATTCACCCCTCCACTTT. This translates into CASSPEGQENNSPLHF.

J is TRBJ1-2 and V is TRBV5-5, with a tentative D call TRBD1 (6 bases). CDR1 is SGHKS, CDR2 YYEKEE, per germline (reference sequence). The V and J ends lost 2 bases and 7 bases respectively, with 12 bases between them. The CDR3 spans 13 residues. The CDR3 sequence is CASSFRDKTGYTF. DNA for the CDR3: TGTGCCAGCAGCTTCCGGGACAAAACTGGCTACACCTTC.

This sequence joins TRBV11-2 and TRBJ2-2, with 7 bases matching TRBD2. Trimming took 6 bases from V and 2 from J; bases not matched to a gene: 6. The CDR3 runs to 15 residues. CDR1 is SGHAT, CDR2 FQNNGV, per germline. CDR3 amino acids: CASSSSGLNTGELFF. CDR3 bases: TGTGCCAGCAGTTCTAGCGGCCTCAACACCGGGGAGCTGTTTTTT.

The V and J genes are TRBV5-4 and TRBJ2-7; TRBD2 matches at 8 bases. From germline, CDR1 is SGHNT and CDR2 YYREEE (reference sequence). The CDR3 is 12 amino acids. J gave up 11 bases and V 4 bases, and 8 bases lay outside the gene matches. The CDR3 sequence: CASSAATSAEYF. DNA for the CDR3: TGTGCCAGCAGCGCCGCGACTAGCGCGGAGTACTTC.

This clone is a singleton in its sample. The chain employs TRBV9 and TRBJ2-7; possibly TRBD1 for D (5 bases). CDR3 size: 15 residues. Trimming pared 0 bases from V and 7 bases from J, leaving 17 bases between. CDR1 is SGDLS and CDR2 is YYNGEE in the germline V gene. CDR3 DNA: TGTGCCAGCAGCGTAGATGAAGGCCAGGGTGAAGAGCAGTACTTC. Translation gives CASSVDEGQGEEQYF.

V and J are TRBV3-1 (or the pseudogene TRBV3-2) and TRBJ2-3; the match to TRBD1 covers 10 bases. V lost 2 bases, J lost 2 bases, and 4 bases stayed unmatched. Per germline, CDR1 LGHDT and CDR2 YNNKEL (reference sequence). The CDR3 sequence is 16 residues long. CDR3 nucleotides: TGTGCCAGCAGCCAACACGACAGGGGGCCCACAGATACGCAGTATTTT. Its protein is CASSQHDRGPTDTQYF.